This T cell receptor (beta chain) was sequenced during a study of CD8+ T cells in alopecia areata. Overall study results and limits: Lesional scalp, especially alopecia totalis/universalis, showed higher clonality than normal scalp.

Deletions cut 2 bases from V and 0 bases from J, with 8 bases between. Germline CDR1 reads SGDLS; CDR2 reads YYNGEE. The length of the CDR3 is 14 residues. The sequencing template was cDNA reverse transcribed from extracted RNA. Here immunoSEQ multiplex PCR was the method, and the copy in TCRdb shows in-frame clones only, minus some. The table includes 160,000 or so clones, roughly two thirds detected once. This clone was counted a single time. Its antigen is currently unknown. Treatment: oral pan-JAK inhibitor, 5-10 mg twice daily. This sequence originates from a human donor with alopecia areata. Sequencing used CD4+ T cells sorted from blood, obtained at week 4, from a patient treated with tofacitinib. This chain uses TRBV9 with TRBJ1-1; D remains unclear. The CDR3 coding sequence is TGTGCCAGCAGCGTTCAGGCCATGAACACTGAAGCTTTCTTT. Translation gives CASSVQAMNTEAFF.